Sequencing of this T cell receptor beta chain was carried out in a study of T cell responses to AZD1222 COVID-19 vaccine. Study information: Some second doses came at about 4 weeks and others at about 12 weeks; these were pooled. Whole-study results and caveats: The donor group comprised mostly white British people and more females; the analysis possibly underestimated clonal diversity. Spike-specific TCR repertoires showed rising breadth and depth after two AZD1222 doses.

Some clones are missing from TCRdb's copy, which holds only in-frame ones; the method was immunoSEQ multiplex PCR. The data show 150,000 to 200,000 clones, around 92% seen once. This clone was seen a single time. The antigen is undetermined. CDR3 size: 13 residues. CDR1 SGHAT and CDR2 FQDESV come from the germline V gene (reference sequence). V was cut by 5 bases and J by 1 base, with 8 bases left in between. The sequences come from peripheral blood, collected on day 0 of AZD1222 vaccination. The receptor's source is an adult in good health. The V gene is TRBV11-1, the J gene TRBJ1-1, with D hard to call. CDR3 protein: CASSPRRNTEAFF. CDR3 nucleotide sequence: TGTGCCAGCAGCCCCCGCAGGAACACTGAAGCTTTCTTT.